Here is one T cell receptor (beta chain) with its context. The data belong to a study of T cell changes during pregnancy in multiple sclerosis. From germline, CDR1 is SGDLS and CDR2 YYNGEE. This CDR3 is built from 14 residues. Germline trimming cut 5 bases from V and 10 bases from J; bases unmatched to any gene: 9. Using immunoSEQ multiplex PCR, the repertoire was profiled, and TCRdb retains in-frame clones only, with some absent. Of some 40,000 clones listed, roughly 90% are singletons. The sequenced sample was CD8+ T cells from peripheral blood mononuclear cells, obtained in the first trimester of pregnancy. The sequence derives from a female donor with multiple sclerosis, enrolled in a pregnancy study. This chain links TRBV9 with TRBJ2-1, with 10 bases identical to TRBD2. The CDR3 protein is CASRNSGGTEEQFF. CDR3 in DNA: TGTGCCAGCAGAAATAGCGGGGGGACGGAGGAGCAGTTCTTC.